Described below is a single T cell receptor beta chain sequence and its context. Original methodology: Using reference gene primer amplification, nucleated cell counts were estimated. The data were produced by immunoSEQ multiplex PCR, yet TCRdb's version contains in-frame clones alone and is incomplete. The DNA gave D and trimming, while V, J and clone size come from that table. This table has about 230,000 clones, just over 85% appearing once. The entry originates in a study of blood T cell repertoires in COVID-19. Whole-study context: From the United States, Italy and Spain came samples of acute and convalescent COVID-19. PBMCs, B-cell-depleted T cells, or T cells were the source of the cDNA or gDNA that made up the material.

CDR3 size: 14 residues. The V segment lost 5 bases and the J segment 4 bases; nucleotides outside the gene matches: 7. Germline CDR1 and CDR2: MNHEY and SVGAGI. Seattle enrolled patients during active infection and tracked them longitudinally. The receptor was derived from a middle-aged man with COVID-19, enrolled during active disease. Sequenced: peripheral blood. The chain employs TRBV6-5 and TRBJ1-2, with TRBD1 matching 7 bases. CDR3 sequence reads: CASSRTGVAYGYTF. CDR3 nucleotide sequence: TGTGCCAGCAGTAGAACAGGGGTGGCCTATGGCTACACCTTC.